This T cell receptor (beta chain) appears in the sequencing data of a study of cytomegalovirus exposure and HLA in healthy donors. Study at large: About four fifths of several hundred genotyped donors fell in the Caucasian-associated ancestry cluster. Points from the study as a whole: Common viral pathogens (according to a later analysis) appeared linked to several of the most significant clusters.

V dropped 2 bases and J dropped 5; count of bases not matched to a gene: 11. Per germline, CDR1 SGDLS and CDR2 YYNGEE. This CDR3 comprises 17 residues. The PCR contained 60 Vbeta and 13 Jbeta primers. Original data processing: Later, roughly 80 million unique TCR beta chains were counted in an analysis, and approximately 10 million of them were shared. Clones were read by immunoSEQ multiplex PCR, and TCRdb kept only the in-frame ones, dropping some. That table supplies the V and J calls and clone size; D and trimming were determined from the DNA. The top ten clones hold 1.5% to 2% of a sample with about 180,000 clones, 80% of them seen once. To note about this clone: Antigen specificity is unknown.

The chain employs TRBV9 and TRBJ2-5; 11 nucleotides agree with TRBD2. The clonotype was recovered from a woman in her twenties or thirties in good health and CMV-seronegative. The sample comprised PBMCs. The CDR3 DNA reads as TGTGCCAGCAGCGTTGGGTCTAGCGGGGGGCTTACGGAGACCCAGTACTTC. Its translation: CASSVGSSGGLTETQYF.